The 28 T cell receptor beta chains reported below all come from one sample, sequenced in a study of CD8 T cells in Susac syndrome. The RNA input was roughly 0.45 to 1 ug, and it was reverse transcribed with random hexamers. TCRdb fed the immunoSEQ multiplex PCR reads into MiXCR, producing one record per CDR3 protein. The sample carries hundreds of thousands of distinct CDR3 sequences, almost 85% recorded once. The sequenced sample consisted of CD8+ T cells from PBMCs. The receptors derive from a human donor with multiple sclerosis.

V gene TRBV30 combines with J gene TRBJ1-1, with 8 bases matching TRBD1. The CDR3 runs to 13 residues. Trimming took 4 bases from V and 4 from J; bases not matched to a gene: 5. CDR1 is GTSNPN, CDR2 SVGIG, per germline (reference sequence). CDR3 protein: CAWNPGGITEAFF. CDR3 DNA: TGTGCCTGGAATCCAGGGGGCATCACTGAAGCTTTCTTT. The variable domain in full, completed from reference TRBV30 and TRBJ1-1, reads SQTIHQWPATLVQPVGSPLSLECTVEGTSNPNLYWYRQAAGRGLQLLFYSVGIGQISSEVPQNLSASRPQDRQFILSSKKLLLSDSGFYLCAWNPGGITEAFFGQGTRLTVV.

V usage is TRBV5-6 and J usage is TRBJ1-2; D ambiguous. The CDR3 length is 14 residues. Germline CDR1 and CDR2: SGHDT and YYEEEE. Trimming shortened V by 1 base and J by 2 bases, and 9 bases separated the two germline ends. The DNA of the CDR3 is TGTGCCAGCAGCTTGCTGTACAGCAACTATGGCTACACCTTC. Protein: CASSLLYSNYGYTF. Based on the CDR3 plus reference TRBV5-6 and TRBJ1-2, the full variable domain is DAGVTQSPTHLIKTRGQQVTLRCSPKSGHDTVSWYQQALGQGPQFIFQYYEEEERQRGNFPDRFSGHQFPNYSSELNVNALLLGDSALYLCASSLLYSNYGYTFGSGTRLTVV.

The chain carries TRBV30 and TRBJ2-2, with D perhaps matching TRBD2 (6 bases). CDR1 is GTSNPN, CDR2 SVGIG, per germline (reference sequence). The V end was cut by 3 bases, the J end by 5 bases, with 10 bases between. The CDR3 covers 13 residues. CDR3 DNA sequence: TGTGCCTGGAGACTAGCAGCAACCGGGGAGCTGTTTTTT. Amino acid sequence: CAWRLAATGELFF. Complete variable domain (other parts from reference TRBV30 and TRBJ2-2): SQTIHQWPATLVQPVGSPLSLECTVEGTSNPNLYWYRQAAGRGLQLLFYSVGIGQISSEVPQNLSASRPQDRQFILSSKKLLLSDSGFYLCAWRLAATGELFFGEGSRLTVL.

The chain is built from TRBV6-2 or TRBV6-3 and TRBJ2-5; 12 bases are a match to TRBD2. V lost 8 bases to trimming and J lost 5 bases; unmatched junction nucleotides: 6. Germline CDR1 reads MNHEY; CDR2 reads SVGEGT. The CDR3 covers 14 residues. CDR3 protein: CASRLAGGKETQYF. The CDR3 coding sequence is TGTGCCAGCCGGCTAGCGGGAGGGAAGGAGACCCAGTACTTC.

This sequence joins TRBV7-9 and TRBJ1-5, with a possible D match to TRBD1 (5 bases). From germline, CDR1 is SEHNR and CDR2 FQNEAQ (reference sequence). V was cut by 5 bases and J by 3 bases, with 14 bases left in between. The CDR3 runs to 15 residues. The DNA for the CDR3 is TGTGCCAGCAGCCCAGCGGGGGTTTCCAATCAGCCCCAGCATTTT. Its protein is CASSPAGVSNQPQHF.

The chain joins TRBV5-1 to TRBJ2-3; TRBD2 aligns across 13 bases. Germline V CDR1 and CDR2: SGHRS, YFSETQ. Unmatched junction bases numbered 9, after V lost 4 bases and J lost 4 bases. The CDR3 has 17 amino acids. The CDR3 loop reads CASSPRTSGSGADTQYF. The DNA for the CDR3 is TGCGCCAGCAGCCCCAGGACTAGCGGGAGTGGGGCAGATACGCAGTATTTT.

The count of this clonotype is one. This chain joins TRBV6-5 and TRBJ2-3; TRBD2 aligns across 15 bases. Per germline, CDR1 MNHEY and CDR2 SVGAGI. The CDR3 covers 18 residues. The V gene end was trimmed by 1 base and the J gene end by 5 bases; junction bases not matched to a gene: 7. For the CDR3, the DNA is TGTGCCAGCAGTTACTTCTGGACTAGCGGGAGGGCCGAAGATACGCAGTATTTT. It specifies CASSYFWTSGRAEDTQYF.

The chain carries TRBV5-6 and TRBJ2-7, with 9 bases that match TRBD1. V trimming: 5 bases; J trimming: 3 bases; junction bases outside the gene matches: 6. The CDR3 totals 14 residues. Looked up from germline, CDR1 is SGHDT and CDR2 is YYEEEE. CDR3: CASRLQGANYEQYF. For the CDR3, the DNA is TGTGCCAGCAGGCTACAGGGGGCTAACTACGAGCAGTACTTC. Looking up the rest from reference TRBV5-6 and TRBJ2-7 gives the full variable domain: DAGVTQSPTHLIKTRGQQVTLRCSPKSGHDTVSWYQQALGQGPQFIFQYYEEEERQRGNFPDRFSGHQFPNYSSELNVNALLLGDSALYLCASRLQGANYEQYFGPGTRLTVT.

This sequence joins TRBV7-9 and TRBJ1-1, with D perhaps matching TRBD1 (5 bases). Trimming removed 5 bases at V and 1 base at J, with 20 bases between. This CDR3 contains 17 residues. CDR1 is SEHNR and CDR2 is FQNEAQ in the germline V gene (reference sequence). In DNA form, the CDR3 reads TGTGCCAGCAGCGGGAAGGGACTCCCAGCAGGGAACACTGAAGCTTTCTTT. Encoded protein: CASSGKGLPAGNTEAFF.

This chain joins TRBV6-5 and TRBJ1-5; D ambiguous. Germline-derived CDR1 and CDR2 are MNHEY and SVGAGI. CDR3 length: 15 residues. Trimming took off 2 bases at V and 7 bases at J, with 15 bases between the two ends. The CDR3 nucleotides read TGTGCCAGCAGTTACAGTGGGAAGCCATACCAGCCCCAGCATTTT. As protein: CASSYSGKPYQPQHF.

The genes are TRBV4-2 and TRBJ2-7, with 10 bases matching TRBD1. Germline V lookup: CDR1 LGHNA, CDR2 YNFKEQ. Trimming removed 3 bases from V and 3 bases from J; junction bases left unmatched: 5. The CDR3 runs 15 residues. The CDR3 region is CASSQGRTGGYEQYF. In DNA, the CDR3 is TGTGCCAGCAGCCAGGGCCGGACAGGGGGCTACGAGCAGTACTTC.

As to this clonotype: It may be a read error: a sequence one base away is much more abundant. The chain is built from TRBV2 and TRBJ2-7; D may be TRBD1 or TRBD2 (5 bases each). The CDR3 length is 13 residues. Trimming took 3 bases from V and 7 from J, leaving 13 bases between them. Germline CDR1 SNHLY, CDR2 FYNNEI. CDR3 in amino acids: CASSDGTSDEQYF. The CDR3 nucleotides are TGTGCCAGCAGTGACGGGACGAGCGATGAGCAGTACTTC. The full variable domain, in which reference TRBV2 and TRBJ2-7 provide the parts outside the CDR3, is EPEVTQTPSHQVTQMGQEVILRCVPISNHLYFYWYRQILGQKVEFLVSFYNNEISEKSEIFDDQFSVERPDGSNFTLKIRSTKLEDSAMYFCASSDGTSDEQYFGPGTRLTVT.

The chain carries TRBV28 and TRBJ1-2, with no clear D. CDR1 is MDHEN, CDR2 SYDVKM, per germline. V gave up 8 bases and J gave up 1 base, with 11 bases separating them. This CDR3 contains 13 residues. CDR3 nucleotide sequence: TGTGCCAGCGGCCAGGTTATTAACTATGGCTACACCTTC. Protein product: CASGQVINYGYTF.

This chain uses TRBV15 with TRBJ1-5; no firm D call. Germline-derived CDR1 and CDR2 are LNHNV and YYDKDF (reference sequence). V lost 6 bases to trimming and J lost 4 bases, with 13 bases between them. The CDR3 contains 14 residues. CDR3: CATRGLGGNQPQHF. Written as DNA, the CDR3 is TGTGCCACCAGAGGGCTGGGTGGTAATCAGCCCCAGCATTTT.

The J gene is TRBJ2-1, the V gene TRBV7-9; TRBD2 matches 12 bases. After removal of 4 bases from V and 7 bases from J, the junction contained 8 bases not matched to a gene. The germline CDR1 and CDR2 sequences are SEHNR and FQNEAQ (reference sequence). There are 16 residues in the CDR3. The CDR3 loop is CASSSRTSGIWNEQFF. CDR3 DNA sequence: TGTGCCAGCAGCTCCAGGACTAGCGGGATCTGGAATGAGCAGTTCTTC.

J is TRBJ2-7 and V is TRBV9; TRBD2 agrees at 10 bases. The CDR3 extends over 15 amino acids. Trimming cost V 0 bases and J 4 bases; bases outside gene matches: 4. Looked up from germline, CDR1 is SGDLS and CDR2 is YYNGEE. The chain's CDR3 is CASSVGAGGPYEQYF. CDR3 DNA: TGTGCCAGCAGCGTAGGAGCGGGAGGGCCTTACGAGCAGTACTTC.

V and J are TRBV28 and TRBJ2-1; possible D gene TRBD1, 7 bases. The germline CDR1 and CDR2 sequences are MDHEN and SYDVKM. The CDR3 spans 14 residues. The V end lost 2 bases, the J end lost 6 bases, and 11 bases lay between the germline ends. CDR3 coding DNA: TGTGCCAGCAGTTTAACGCAGGGGGGCAATGAGCAGTTCTTC. Amino acid sequence: CASSLTQGGNEQFF.

This chain connects TRBV9 to TRBJ1-3; D call uncertain. Germline loops: CDR1 SGDLS, CDR2 YYNGEE. The V gene lost 3 bases and the J gene lost 6 bases, with 7 bases spanning the gap. CDR3 length: 12 amino acids. As DNA, the CDR3 is TGTGCCAGCAGCGGATTATCAAACACCATATATTTT. Translating it yields CASSGLSNTIYF.

This sequence joins TRBV20-1 and TRBJ2-1, with 10 bases aligning to TRBD2. After removal of 3 bases from V and 6 bases from J, the junction contained 8 bases not matched to a gene. Germline assignment: CDR1 DFQATT and CDR2 SNEGSKA (reference sequence). The CDR3 loop spans 15 amino acids. The CDR3: CSASTPGLASNEQFF. The CDR3 DNA follows: TGCAGTGCTAGTACACCGGGACTAGCGAGCAATGAGCAGTTCTTC.

This chain uses TRBV6-2 or TRBV6-3 with TRBJ2-5; 9 nucleotides match TRBD2. Germline V lookup: CDR1 MNHEY, CDR2 SVGEGT. The CDR3 runs to 15 residues. The V and J ends lost 8 bases and 6 bases, in that order; junction bases with no gene match: 13. DNA for the CDR3: TGTGCCAGCGGGACAAGCGGGAGGAATATGAAGACCCAGTACTTC. Amino acids: CASGTSGRNMKTQYF.

The chain joins TRBV5-4 to TRBJ2-2, with 8 bases that match TRBD2. The CDR3 runs 15 residues. CDR1 is SGHNT, CDR2 YYREEE, per germline (reference sequence). V lost 1 base to trimming and J lost 4 bases; unmatched junction nucleotides: 3. CDR3 sequence: CASSLSSGSTGELFF. CDR3 coding DNA: TGTGCCAGCAGCTTGTCGAGCGGGAGCACCGGGGAGCTGTTTTTT.

The chain recombines TRBV4-3 with TRBJ2-7; TRBD1 agrees at 7 bases. In germline, CDR1 is LGHNA, CDR2 YSLEER. The CDR3 totals 15 residues. J was trimmed by 2 bases and V by 2 bases; bases with no gene match: 6. The CDR3 nucleotides read TGCGCCAGCAGCCAAATTCACAGGGGCCCCTACGAGCAGTACTTC. Translation gives CASSQIHRGPYEQYF.

The chain employs TRBV14 and TRBJ2-7; TRBD2 matches 12 bases. This CDR3 has 16 amino acids. Germline values: CDR1 SGHDN, CDR2 FVKESK. Trimming at V came to 0 bases and at J to 5 bases, leaving 5 bases not matched to a gene. CDR3 sequence: CASSQDLRLAGDEQYF. The CDR3, as DNA: TGTGCCAGCAGCCAAGATCTAAGACTAGCGGGAGACGAGCAGTACTTC. The entire variable domain, with the rest obtained from reference TRBV14 and TRBJ2-7, is as follows: EAGVTQFPSHSVIEKGQTVTLRCDPISGHDNLYWYRRVMGKEIKFLLHFVKESKQDESGMPNNRFLAERTGGTYSTLKVQPAELEDSGVYFCASSQDLRLAGDEQYFGPGTRLTVT.

The chain uses TRBV12-3 or TRBV12-4 and TRBJ2-2, with unresolved D. The V gene lost 5 bases and the J gene lost 5 bases, with 15 bases spanning the gap. CDR3 length: 15 amino acids. The CDR3 loop reads CASSPPNGVTGELFF. The CDR3 nucleotides read TGTGCCAGCAGTCCCCCTAATGGGGTTACCGGGGAGCTGTTTTTT.

This clonotype was found once. The chain joins TRBV2 to TRBJ2-1; a possible D gene is TRBD1 (6 bases). The CDR3 sequence is 14 residues long. The V end was cut by 6 bases, the J end by 4 bases, with 13 bases between. The germline V gene encodes CDR1 SNHLY and CDR2 FYNNEI. The CDR3 region has the DNA TGTGCCAGCAGCCCGGGACATCCTTACAATGAGCAGTTCTTC. Translation gives CASSPGHPYNEQFF. The variable domain in full, completed from reference TRBV2 and TRBJ2-1, reads EPEVTQTPSHQVTQMGQEVILRCVPISNHLYFYWYRQILGQKVEFLVSFYNNEISEKSEIFDDQFSVERPDGSNFTLKIRSTKLEDSAMYFCASSPGHPYNEQFFGPGTRLTVL.

V usage is TRBV7-9 and J usage is TRBJ2-2, with TRBD2 matching over 13 bases. CDR1 is SEHNR, CDR2 FQNEAQ, per germline (reference sequence). The CDR3 covers 18 residues. Trimming cost V 5 bases and J 7 bases; bases outside gene matches: 13. The CDR3 nucleotides read TGTGCCAGCAGCCCAGGACTAGCGGGAGTCAGCAGGAACGGGGAGCTGTTTTTT. Translation gives CASSPGLAGVSRNGELFF.

This clonotype was counted only a few times. The chain links TRBV6-2 or TRBV6-3 to TRBJ2-7; D gene unclear. Trimming pared 0 bases from V and 4 bases from J, leaving 10 bases between. The germline V gene encodes CDR1 MNHEY and CDR2 SVGEGT. This CDR3 spans 14 amino acids. The CDR3 DNA follows: TGTGCCAGCAGTTACTCTTTGCCTTCTTACGAGCAGTACTTC. Translating it yields CASSYSLPSYEQYF.

The genes are TRBV10-3 and TRBJ1-1; no definite D call. The V gene lost 2 bases and the J gene lost 9 bases, with 19 bases spanning the gap. The CDR3 runs to 15 residues. Germline V gene lookup returns CDR1 ENHRY and CDR2 SYGVKD. For the CDR3, the DNA is TGTGCCATCAGTGAGCCGATGGACTGGTCTTCAAAAGCTTTCTTT. Translated: CAISEPMDWSSKAFF.